Shown below are 16 T cell receptor beta chains from a single sample sequenced in a study of control samples from healthy donors and cancer patients. The assay was immunoSEQ multiplex PCR, and TCRdb's table has in-frame clones only and misses some. The table includes around 110,000 clones, 80% to 90% detected once. The sample comprised PBMCs. Receptor source: a woman between 45 and 65 years old with colorectal cancer.

CDR3 sequence: CASSLYPEYNEQFF. CDR3 DNA sequence: TGTGCCAGCAGTTTATACCCAGAATACAATGAGCAGTTCTTC. This chain links TRBV28 with TRBJ2-1; D remains unclear. V was clipped by 1 base and J by 4 bases, with 8 bases between them. This CDR3 region has 14 residues. Germline V gives CDR1 MDHEN, CDR2 SYDVKM.

This chain uses TRBV10-3 with TRBJ2-5; D remains ambiguous. V lost 3 bases and J lost 5, with 7 bases in between. CDR3 length: 12 amino acids. In germline, CDR1 is ENHRY, CDR2 SYGVKD. The CDR3 reads CAISDVLETQYF. The CDR3 nucleotides read TGTGCCATCAGTGATGTTCTGGAGACCCAGTACTTC.

This clone was seen a single time. The junction departs from the called germline gene at one end, perhaps through a read error. V and J are TRBV30 and TRBJ1-1; 7 bases match TRBD1. Germline CDR1 and CDR2: GTSNPN and SVGIG (reference sequence). The CDR3 loop spans 13 amino acids. The CDR3 sequence: CAWSVQGYTGAFF. The CDR3 region has the DNA TGTGCCTGGAGTGTACAGGGGTACACTGGAGCTTTCTTT.

V gene TRBV30 combines with J gene TRBJ1-6; D not resolved. The germline V gene has CDR1 GTSNPN and CDR2 SVGIG (reference sequence). Trimming stripped 4 bases from V and 3 bases from J, with 13 bases between. CDR3 length: 15 amino acids. CDR3 region: CAWNGAEFYNSPLHF. The CDR3 DNA sequence: TGTGCCTGGAACGGCGCCGAGTTCTATAATTCACCCCTCCACTTT.

This chain uses TRBV4-1 with TRBJ2-3, with D unclear. From germline, CDR1 is MGHRA and CDR2 YSYEKL. This CDR3 contains 14 residues. Trimming cost V 1 base and J 5 bases, with 10 bases left between them. CDR3 nucleotide sequence: TGCGCCAGCAGCCAAGTTACCCCTTTAGATACGCAGTATTTT. Translation gives CASSQVTPLDTQYF.

The chain is built from TRBV9 and TRBJ1-2, with no clear D. The V gene lost 3 bases and the J gene lost 3 bases, with 9 bases spanning the gap. This CDR3 spans 13 amino acids. Germline CDR1 reads SGDLS; CDR2 reads YYNGEE. The CDR3 nucleotides read TGTGCCAGCAGCGGATCACAGCACTATGGCTACACCTTC. This sequence encodes CASSGSQHYGYTF. Complete variable domain (other parts from reference TRBV9 and TRBJ1-2): DSGVTQTPKHLITATGQRVTLRCSPRSGDLSVYWYQQSLDQGLQFLIQYYNGEERAKGNILERFSAQQFPDLHSELNLSSLELGDSALYFCASSGSQHYGYTFGSGTRLTVV.

The J gene is TRBJ2-1, the V gene TRBV6-2 or TRBV6-3; no reliable D call. The CDR3 totals 16 residues. Looked up from germline, CDR1 is MNHEY and CDR2 is SVGEGT. V was pared by 0 bases and J by 0 bases, with 9 bases between. The CDR3 sequence is CASSYSRQRSYNEQFF. In nucleotides, the CDR3 is TGTGCCAGCAGTTACTCGAGGCAACGCTCCTACAATGAGCAGTTCTTC.

The V and J genes are TRBV5-5 and TRBJ1-3; D perhaps matches TRBD1 (6 bases). Trimming took off 2 bases at V and 2 bases at J, with 8 bases between the two ends. Per germline, CDR1 SGHKS and CDR2 YYEKEE (reference sequence). The CDR3 spans 14 residues. DNA of the CDR3: TGTGCCAGCAGCTTAACAGGGACTGGAAACACCATATATTTT. Its protein is CASSLTGTGNTIYF.

The chain combines TRBV2 with TRBJ1-2; tentative D call: TRBD1 (5 bases). V lost 10 bases and J lost 7, with 16 bases in between. The germline CDR1 and CDR2 sequences are SNHLY and FYNNEI. The CDR3 consists of 12 residues. In nucleotides, the CDR3 is TGTGCCATCACCCTGGGCAGGGCTGGCTACACCTTC. This gives the protein CAITLGRAGYTF. Drawing the rest from reference TRBV2 and TRBJ1-2, the complete variable domain is EPEVTQTPSHQVTQMGQEVILRCVPISNHLYFYWYRQILGQKVEFLVSFYNNEISEKSEIFDDQFSVERPDGSNFTLKIRSTKLEDSAMYFCAITLGRAGYTFGSGTRLTVV.

This clone is a singleton in its sample. This chain's CDR3 is CASALASGTDTQYF. In nucleotides, the CDR3 is TGTGCCTCCGCGTTGGCGTCGGGCACAGATACGCAGTATTTT. The chain employs TRBV5-5 and TRBJ2-3, with no clear D. The V end lost 10 bases, the J end lost 1 base, and 16 bases lay between the germline ends. CDR1 is SGHKS and CDR2 is YYEKEE in the germline V gene (reference sequence). This CDR3 has 14 amino acids.

The chain employs TRBV13 and TRBJ2-3; TRBD1 might be the D (5 bases). Germline loops: CDR1 PRHDT, CDR2 FYEKMQ (reference sequence). The CDR3 is 15 amino acids. Trimming took off 2 bases at V and 2 bases at J, with 11 bases between the two ends. The CDR3 protein is CASSLTGATTDTQYF. In nucleotides, the CDR3 is TGTGCCAGCAGCTTAACAGGAGCTACCACAGATACGCAGTATTTT.

The chain couples TRBV4-2 to TRBJ1-5; D is unresolved. Trimming removed 0 bases at V and 4 bases at J, with 7 bases between. Germline CDR1 LGHNA, CDR2 YNFKEQ. The length of the CDR3 is 14 residues. The CDR3 DNA is TGTGCCAGCAGCCAAGATGGTGGGAATCAGCCCCAGCATTTT. This sequence encodes CASSQDGGNQPQHF.

The chain combines TRBV12-3 or TRBV12-4 with TRBJ2-4, with D hard to call. The CDR3 covers 13 residues. V lost 1 base to trimming and J lost 7 bases, with 8 bases between them. The CDR3 protein is CASSLGSENIQYF. The CDR3 nucleotides read TGTGCCAGCAGTTTAGGATCGGAGAACATTCAGTACTTC.

The chain employs TRBV13 and TRBJ1-1; D not certain. Germline values: CDR1 PRHDT, CDR2 FYEKMQ (reference sequence). This CDR3 contains 14 residues. Trimming stripped 4 bases from V and 4 bases from J, with 13 bases between. The CDR3 coding sequence is TGTGCCAGCAGCTCTGAGGCGATACCCACTGAAGCTTTCTTT. Translated: CASSSEAIPTEAFF.

The genes are TRBV15 and TRBJ2-2; D remains ambiguous. Germline CDR1 LNHNV, CDR2 YYDKDF (reference sequence). The CDR3 runs 12 residues. Deletions cut 0 bases from V and 5 bases from J, with 1 base between. CDR3: CATSRETGELFF. As DNA, the CDR3 is TGTGCCACCAGCAGAGAGACCGGGGAGCTGTTTTTT.

A single count supports this clone. This chain connects TRBV6-5 to TRBJ1-1; D call uncertain. The V end was cut by 6 bases, the J end by 4 bases, with 12 bases between. This CDR3 has 13 amino acids. The germline V gene encodes CDR1 MNHEY and CDR2 SVGAGI. CDR3 sequence: CASSVRASTEAFF. CDR3 DNA: TGTGCCAGCAGCGTGAGGGCAAGCACTGAAGCTTTCTTT.